A single sample gave rise to the 16 T cell receptor beta chains below, sequenced in a study of blood T cell repertoires in COVID-19. Profiled with immunoSEQ multiplex PCR; TCRdb holds only in-frame clones, not every one. Of approximately 280,000 clones in the sample, around 85% were seen once. The sequenced material came from peripheral blood. The receptors were gathered from a man in his fifties with active or convalescent COVID-19.

The chain has TRBV6-2 or TRBV6-3 and TRBJ2-7; 8 nucleotides agree with TRBD2. J was trimmed by 4 bases and V by 0 bases; bases with no gene match: 11. CDR1 is MNHEY and CDR2 is SVGEGT in the germline V gene. The CDR3 spans 17 residues. The CDR3 is CASSYSSAGAVGYEQYF. DNA for the CDR3: TGTGCCAGCAGTTACTCGTCAGCGGGAGCGGTAGGATACGAGCAGTACTTC.

The chain combines TRBV24-1 with TRBJ2-5; D remains ambiguous. This CDR3 is 11 amino acids long. Looked up from germline, CDR1 is KGHDR and CDR2 is SFDVKD. V lost 7 bases, J lost 5 bases, and 7 bases lay in between. The CDR3 here is CATRRVETQYF. The CDR3, as DNA: TGTGCCACCAGGAGAGTGGAGACCCAGTACTTC.

This clone was counted many times. The chain uses TRBV3-1 (or the pseudogene TRBV3-2) and TRBJ1-5, with 7 bases that match TRBD1. There are 14 residues in the CDR3. CDR1 and CDR2 (germline): LGHDT, YNNKEL (reference sequence). V lost 4 bases, J lost 2 bases, and 2 bases stayed unmatched. The CDR3 DNA is TGTGCCAGCAGCCGGGGGACAGGCAATCAGCCCCAGCATTTT. It codes for CASSRGTGNQPQHF.

The chain combines TRBV18 with TRBJ1-2, with 9 bases aligning to TRBD1. CDR1 KGHSH and CDR2 LQKENI come from the germline V gene. The CDR3 is 15 residues long. The J segment lost 6 bases and the V segment lost 5 bases, leaving 10 bases of the junction unmatched. The CDR3 nucleotides read TGTGCCAGCTCATTGTACAGGGGGCGCCCCGATGGCTACACCTTC. Its protein is CASSLYRGRPDGYTF.

This rearrangement joins TRBV5-4 to TRBJ2-7, with 8 bases identical to TRBD1. V was clipped by 1 base and J by 7 bases; unmatched bases: 4. The CDR3 loop spans 13 amino acids. The germline V gene has CDR1 SGHNT and CDR2 YYREEE (reference sequence). Here the CDR3 DNA reads TGTGCCAGCAGCTTGACACGGACAGGGGAGCAGTACTTC. Amino acids: CASSLTRTGEQYF.

V gene TRBV19 combines with J gene TRBJ2-6; tentatively, D is TRBD2 (6 bases). Germline loops: CDR1 LNHDA, CDR2 SQIVND (reference sequence). This CDR3 has 16 residues. V gave up 5 bases and J gave up 1 base, with 12 bases separating them. In nucleotides, the CDR3 is TGTGCCAGTAGTTCTTTCGGGGGATCTGGGGCCAACGTCCTGACTTTC. Residues: CASSSFGGSGANVLTF.

This chain links TRBV7-9 with TRBJ1-1; 7 positions agree with TRBD1. This CDR3 region has 13 residues. CDR1 and CDR2 (germline): SEHNR, FQNEAQ (reference sequence). J gave up 6 bases and V 4 bases, and 5 bases lay outside the gene matches. This CDR3 is CASSWTGRAEAFF. CDR3 nucleotides: TGTGCCAGCAGCTGGACAGGAAGGGCTGAAGCTTTCTTT.

This chain uses TRBV28 with TRBJ1-2, with 11 bases lining up with TRBD1. V lost 6 bases, J lost 4 bases, and 7 bases stayed unmatched. Germline loops: CDR1 MDHEN, CDR2 SYDVKM. This CDR3 spans 15 amino acids. The CDR3 DNA is TGTGCCAGCAGCCCCGGTGGACAGGGGGCCTATGGCTACACCTTC. Its protein is CASSPGGQGAYGYTF.

The rearrangement joins TRBV27 to TRBJ2-6; the D is unclear. Between the trimmed V and J ends, which lost 7 bases and 0 bases, there was a span of 16 bases. Germline V gene sequence: CDR1 MNHEY, CDR2 SMNVEV (reference sequence). The CDR3 length is 17 residues. The CDR3 DNA follows: TGTGCCAGCACCCATTCACTTAGACTCTCTGGGGCCAACGTCCTGACTTTC. This sequence encodes CASTHSLRLSGANVLTF.

The chain carries TRBV5-1 and TRBJ1-2; 7 bases map to TRBD1. The germline gives CDR1 SGHRS, CDR2 YFSETQ. This CDR3 is built from 16 residues. J gave up 2 bases and V 3 bases, and 10 bases lay outside the gene matches. In nucleotides, the CDR3 is TGCGCCAGCAGCTACGACACACAGGGGCAGAACTATGGCTACACCTTC. Translation: CASSYDTQGQNYGYTF.

The V and J genes are TRBV6-5 and TRBJ2-7, with D maybe TRBD2 (5 bases). V lost 0 bases and J 1 base, leaving 7 bases between the germline ends. The CDR3 runs 14 residues. Germline V CDR1 and CDR2: MNHEY, SVGAGI. The CDR3 reads CASSYSRVSYEQYF. As DNA, the CDR3 is TGTGCCAGCAGTTACTCGAGGGTTTCCTACGAGCAGTACTTC.

This chain uses TRBV3-1 (or the pseudogene TRBV3-2) with TRBJ2-7; the match to TRBD2 covers 11 bases. The CDR3 is made up of 15 amino acids. Unmatched junction bases numbered 4, after V lost 4 bases and J lost 2 bases. Germline V gene lookup returns CDR1 LGHDT and CDR2 YNNKEL (reference sequence). CDR3 nucleotides: TGTGCCAGCAGCCCGACGACTAGCGGGACCTACGAGCAGTACTTC. It codes for CASSPTTSGTYEQYF.

V usage is TRBV5-8 and J usage is TRBJ1-1; 9 bases line up with TRBD1. Germline V gene lookup returns CDR1 SGHTS and CDR2 YDEGEE. The CDR3 runs to 17 residues. V lost 4 bases, J lost 0 bases, and 10 bases stayed unmatched. The CDR3 DNA reads TGTGCCAGCAGCATAGGGACAGGGTCGGTGTTGAACACTGAAGCTTTCTTT. Protein: CASSIGTGSVLNTEAFF.

This clone was seen just once. The V and J genes are TRBV7-8 and TRBJ2-3; 8 bases align to TRBD1. There are 17 residues in the CDR3. The V gene end was trimmed by 2 bases and the J gene end by 5 bases; junction bases not matched to a gene: 12. Germline CDR1 reads SGHVS; CDR2 reads FQNEAQ. In nucleotides, the CDR3 is TGTGCCAGCAGCTTAAAGGGGGGCCCAGGACAGGGAGATACGCAGTATTTT. Amino acids: CASSLKGGPGQGDTQYF.

The V and J genes are TRBV5-8 and TRBJ1-5; 9 bases line up with TRBD1. The CDR3 has 14 amino acids. Germline V lookup: CDR1 SGHTS, CDR2 YDEGEE. The V gene end was trimmed by 6 bases and the J gene end by 5 bases; junction bases not matched to a gene: 6. CDR3 DNA: TGTGCCAGCACTAGGACAGGGGCCCATCAGCCCCAGCATTTT. Translation gives CASTRTGAHQPQHF.

This clone occurred once. V usage is TRBV15 and J usage is TRBJ2-1; 7 bases agree with TRBD1. The CDR3 runs 15 residues. CDR1 and CDR2 from the germline V gene are LNHNV and YYDKDF (reference sequence). V shed 5 bases, J shed 2 bases, and the junction held 6 bases outside the gene matches. DNA for the CDR3: TGTGCCACCAGCCGGGACAGATCTGCCTACAATGAGCAGTTCTTC. Its translation: CATSRDRSAYNEQFF.